This is a list of T cell receptor beta chains from one sample in a study of cytomegalovirus exposure and HLA in healthy donors. Sequenced by immunoSEQ multiplex PCR; TCRdb stores in-frame clones only, minus some. The table records around 29,000 clones, about 66% of them present only once. The source material was PBMCs. Source of these receptors: a male donor in good health and CMV-seropositive. Each CDR3 is given without its conserved first and last residue. Not all rows give a size; the values are once, few, many and, for expanded clones, a class.

>-|TRBV6-5
ASSLNLGTGERGQY
>few|TRBV6-5
ASRQGGVGNTIY
>-|TRBV14
ASSQDRSRPF
>-|TRBV6-1
ASLGLPYEQY
>-|TRBV7-2
ASSRIRSSGWTEAF
>-|TRBV19
ASGTSAYEQY
>-|TRBV5-1
ASSFSGGVSTDTQY
>-|TRBV6-1
ASSLTGLNEKLF
>-|TRBV5-6
ASSLDRARNQPQH
>once|TRBV13
ASSYQGQGYT
>-|TRBV29-1
SGLRTSINNEQF
>-|TRBV11-3
ASGITFVTNEKLF
>-|TRBV20-1
SAATGTEAF
>-|TRBV6-5
ASRRVEASYEQY
>few|TRBV4-1
ASSPKGAGTEAF
>-|TRBV6-1
ASSEATGGTNEKLF
>-|TRBV6-5
ASKTGSYGYT
>-|TRBV19
ASRNIDRGSLYGYT
>-|TRBV7-3
ASSPVGGATEAF
>-|TRBV7-3
ASSPTSGRNHEQY
>few|TRBV4-1
ASSQETSSSYEQY
>few|TRBV6-5
ASTTTGPHTEAF
>-|TRBV7-7
ASSQYRNTEAF
>once|TRBV5-4
ASSSSDQGRFGYT
>once|TRBV28
ASIEGTNEKLF
>-|TRBV5-6
ASSLSVANYGYT
>-|TRBV12-5
ASGLVQGGEKLF
>-|TRBV19
ASTFRGRVEKLF
>-|TRBV19
ASSIQQNYGYT
>once|TRBV30
AWSESSGRSTDTQY
>few|TRBV7-9
SSSPWTSGSGDTQY
>few|TRBV20-1
SARVSAQY
>few|TRBV5-1
ASSSGGLAGGNEQF
>-|TRBV15
ATSGVSLNYGYT
>-|TRBV6-1
ASGLTANEKLF
>-|TRBV6-5
ASSYSNQAAYEQY
>once|TRBV19
ASSIVSAGTEAF